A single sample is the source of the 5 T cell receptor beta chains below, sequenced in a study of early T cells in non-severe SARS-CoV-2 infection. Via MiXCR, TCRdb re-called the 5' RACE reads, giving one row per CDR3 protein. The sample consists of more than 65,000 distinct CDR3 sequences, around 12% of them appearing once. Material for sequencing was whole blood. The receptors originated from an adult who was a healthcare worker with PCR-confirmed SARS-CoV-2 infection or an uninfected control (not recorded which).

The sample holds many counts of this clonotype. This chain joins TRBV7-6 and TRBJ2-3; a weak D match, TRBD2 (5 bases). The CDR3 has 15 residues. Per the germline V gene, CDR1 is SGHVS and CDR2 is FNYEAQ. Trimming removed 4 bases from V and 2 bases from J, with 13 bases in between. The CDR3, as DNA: TGTGCCAGCAGCTCCAGCCCGGAGGTCACAGATACGCAGTATTTT. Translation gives CASSSSPEVTDTQYF.

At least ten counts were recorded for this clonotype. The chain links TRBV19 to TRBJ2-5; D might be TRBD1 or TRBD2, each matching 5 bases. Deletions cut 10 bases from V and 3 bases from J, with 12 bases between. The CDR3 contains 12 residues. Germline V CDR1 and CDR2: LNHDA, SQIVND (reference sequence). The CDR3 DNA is TGTGCCAACGGGACCAGTGAAGAGACCCAGTACTTC. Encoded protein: CANGTSEETQYF.

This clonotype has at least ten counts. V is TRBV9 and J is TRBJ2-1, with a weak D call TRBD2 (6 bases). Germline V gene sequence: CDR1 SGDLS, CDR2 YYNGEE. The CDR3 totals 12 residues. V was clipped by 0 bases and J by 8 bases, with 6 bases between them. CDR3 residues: CASSVGGDEQFF. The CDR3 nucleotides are TGTGCCAGCAGCGTAGGGGGGGATGAGCAGTTCTTC.

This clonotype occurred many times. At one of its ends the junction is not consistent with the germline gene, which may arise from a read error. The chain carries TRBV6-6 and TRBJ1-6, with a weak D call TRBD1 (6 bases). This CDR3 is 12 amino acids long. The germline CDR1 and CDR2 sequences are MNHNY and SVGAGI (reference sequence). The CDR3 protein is CASSWGNRELVF. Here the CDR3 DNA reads TGTGCCAGCAGTTGGGGGAACAGGGAGCTCGTCTTT.

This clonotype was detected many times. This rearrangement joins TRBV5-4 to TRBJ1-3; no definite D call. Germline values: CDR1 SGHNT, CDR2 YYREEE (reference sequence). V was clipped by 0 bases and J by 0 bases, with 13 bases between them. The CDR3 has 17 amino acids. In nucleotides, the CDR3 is TGTGCCAGCAGCTTGGGCGGGCCCCGTTTCTCTGGAAACACCATATATTTT. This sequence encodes CASSLGGPRFSGNTIYF.